The entry below describes one T cell receptor (beta chain). The CDR3 totals 15 residues. V lost 6 bases and J 6 bases, leaving 17 bases between the germline ends. Germline CDR1 and CDR2: MNHEY and SVGAGI. This entry belongs to a study of blood T cell repertoires in COVID-19. Study in general: Acute and convalescent COVID-19 samples came from the United States, Italy and Spain.

Authors' methods: Using reference gene primer amplification, nucleated cell counts were estimated. TCRdb's table, derived via immunoSEQ multiplex PCR, lists solely in-frame clones and lacks some. That table supplies the V and J calls and clone size; D and trimming were determined from the DNA. Of more than 150,000 clones in the sample, 82% were seen once. The TCR sequence derives from a man between 40 and 49 years old who had recovered from COVID-19. Sequenced: PBMCs or T cells enriched from blood (not recorded which). The V and J genes are TRBV6-5 and TRBJ2-2; possible D gene TRBD2, 6 bases. This chain's CDR3 is CASRGTRTVPGELFF. The DNA of the CDR3 is TGTGCCAGCAGGGGGACTCGAACGGTTCCCGGGGAGCTGTTTTTT.